Given below is one T cell receptor (beta chain) in context. The CDR3 totals 17 residues. V was pared by 8 bases and J by 4 bases, with 29 bases between. Germline CDR1 reads SQVTM; CDR2 reads ANQGSEA. The data originate from a study of CD8+ T cells in alopecia areata. Regarding treatment: oral pan-JAK inhibitor, 5-10 mg twice daily. RNA extraction and reverse transcription yielded cDNA as sequencing template. The protocol was immunoSEQ multiplex PCR, while the TCRdb copy is restricted to in-frame clones and leaves out a portion. Here the sample spans under 250,000 clones, more than 45% being singletons.

V gene TRBV29-1 combines with J gene TRBJ2-5, with unresolved D. The TCR comes from a human donor with alopecia areata. The sequencing here drew on CD4+ T cells sorted from blood, taken at week 4, from a patient treated with tofacitinib. The CDR3 nucleotides are TGCAGCATGTTCGTGGTAGCTCAAGGTTCCCACACAGAGACCCAGTACTTC. Protein: CSMFVVAQGSHTETQYF.